This T cell receptor beta chain was obtained from a study of T cell responses to AZD1222 COVID-19 vaccine. General study findings and limits: Donors skewed white British and female; clonal diversity was possibly underestimated.

Method: immunoSEQ multiplex PCR; TCRdb's copy keeps in-frame clones and lacks some. Among more than 90,000 clones listed, more than 70% were seen once. This CDR3 comprises 15 residues. V shed 5 bases and J 5 bases; nucleotides not matched to a gene: 8. Germline loops: CDR1 SGHAT, CDR2 FQNNGV. Comments on this clone: The antigen remains undetermined.

The sequencing here drew on peripheral blood, taken 28 days after the second AZD1222 dose. This sequence was found in an adult who received the AZD1222 COVID-19 vaccine. The chain has TRBV11-2 and TRBJ2-1; 8 nucleotides match TRBD1. CDR3 nucleotides: TGTGCCAGCAGCCAATACAGGGGGAGAAACAATGAGCAGTTCTTC. It encodes CASSQYRGRNNEQFF. The complete variable domain, with remaining parts taken from reference TRBV11-2 and TRBJ2-1, reads EAGVAQSPRYKIIEKRQSVAFWCNPISGHATLYWYQQILGQGPKLLIQFQNNGVVDDSQLPKDRFSAERLKGVDSTLKIQPAKLEDSAVYLCASSQYRGRNNEQFFGPGTRLTVL.